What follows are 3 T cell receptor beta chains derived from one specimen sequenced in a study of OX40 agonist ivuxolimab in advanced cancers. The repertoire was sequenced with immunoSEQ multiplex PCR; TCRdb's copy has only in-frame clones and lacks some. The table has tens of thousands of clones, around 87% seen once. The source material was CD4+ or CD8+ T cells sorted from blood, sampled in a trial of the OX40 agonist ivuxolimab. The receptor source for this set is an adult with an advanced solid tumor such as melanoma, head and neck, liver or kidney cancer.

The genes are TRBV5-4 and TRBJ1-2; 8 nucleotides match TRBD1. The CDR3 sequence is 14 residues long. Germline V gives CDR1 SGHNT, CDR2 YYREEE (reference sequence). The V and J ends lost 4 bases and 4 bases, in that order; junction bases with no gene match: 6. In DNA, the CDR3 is TGTGCCAGCAGCGGCACAGGGGGTGGCTATGGCTACACCTTC. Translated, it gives CASSGTGGGYGYTF.

The CDR3 DNA sequence: TGTGCCAGCAGCCAAGGCACCAGGACAGGGTCTGGGGGGCAGTACTTC. Its protein product is CASSQGTRTGSGGQYF. The rearrangement uses TRBV4-2 and TRBJ2-7; 8 bases match TRBD1. V lost 1 base to trimming and J lost 9 bases; unmatched junction nucleotides: 14. The CDR3 runs to 16 residues. Germline V lookup: CDR1 LGHNA, CDR2 YNFKEQ.

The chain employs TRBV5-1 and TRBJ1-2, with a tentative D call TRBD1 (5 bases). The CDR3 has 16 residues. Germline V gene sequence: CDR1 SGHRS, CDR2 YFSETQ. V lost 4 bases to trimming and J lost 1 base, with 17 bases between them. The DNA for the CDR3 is TGCGCCAGCAGCCTTGCGGGGCTTGACAGTAACTATGGCTACACCTTC. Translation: CASSLAGLDSNYGYTF.